This T cell receptor beta chain was identified during a study of blood T cell repertoires in COVID-19. Study-level background: Samples taken during acute and convalescent COVID-19 were collected in the United States, Italy and Spain.

The CDR3 covers 15 residues. The V gene end was trimmed by 1 base and the J gene end by 9 bases; junction bases not matched to a gene: 8. Germline V gives CDR1 SNHLY, CDR2 FYNNEI. Repertoires were generated with immunoSEQ multiplex PCR, while TCRdb's copy carries only in-frame clones and drops some. Among 450,000 to 500,000 clones listed, roughly 88% were seen once. This TCR was recovered from a human donor in a cohort sampled during active COVID-19. The sequencing input was peripheral blood. The chain joins TRBV2 to TRBJ2-1, with TRBD2 identical over 8 bases. CDR3 sequence: CASSEVGSGMIEQFF. The DNA for the CDR3 is TGTGCCAGCAGTGAAGTGGGTAGCGGGATGATTGAGCAGTTCTTC.